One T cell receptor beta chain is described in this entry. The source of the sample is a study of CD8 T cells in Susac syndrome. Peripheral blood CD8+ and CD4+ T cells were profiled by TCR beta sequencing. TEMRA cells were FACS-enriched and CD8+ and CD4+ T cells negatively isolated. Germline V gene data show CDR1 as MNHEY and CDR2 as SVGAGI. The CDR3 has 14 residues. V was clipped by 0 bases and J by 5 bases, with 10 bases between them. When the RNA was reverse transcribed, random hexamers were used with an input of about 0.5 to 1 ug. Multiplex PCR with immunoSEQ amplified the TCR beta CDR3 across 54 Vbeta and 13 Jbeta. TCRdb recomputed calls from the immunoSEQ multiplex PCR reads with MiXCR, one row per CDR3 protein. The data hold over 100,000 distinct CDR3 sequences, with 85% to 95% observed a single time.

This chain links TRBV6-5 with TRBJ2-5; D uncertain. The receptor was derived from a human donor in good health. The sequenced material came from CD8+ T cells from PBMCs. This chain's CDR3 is CASSYSLLLETQYF. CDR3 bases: TGTGCCAGCAGTTACTCGTTACTTCTGGAGACCCAGTACTTC.